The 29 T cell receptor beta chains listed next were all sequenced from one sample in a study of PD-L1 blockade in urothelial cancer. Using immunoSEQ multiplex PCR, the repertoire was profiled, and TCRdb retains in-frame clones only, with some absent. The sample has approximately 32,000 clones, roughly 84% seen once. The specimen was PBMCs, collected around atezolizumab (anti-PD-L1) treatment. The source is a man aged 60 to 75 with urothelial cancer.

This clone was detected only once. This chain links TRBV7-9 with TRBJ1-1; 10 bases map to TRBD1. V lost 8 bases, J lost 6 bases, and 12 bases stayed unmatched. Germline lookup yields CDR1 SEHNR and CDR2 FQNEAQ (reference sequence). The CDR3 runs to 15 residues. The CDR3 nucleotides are TGTGCCAGCGAAGTGTCCGGGACAGGGGAGTCTGAAGCTTTCTTT. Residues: CASEVSGTGESEAFF.

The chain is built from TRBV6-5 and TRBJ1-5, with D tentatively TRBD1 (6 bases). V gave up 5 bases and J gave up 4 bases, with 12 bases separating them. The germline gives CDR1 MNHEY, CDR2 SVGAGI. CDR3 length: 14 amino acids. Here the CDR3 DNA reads TGTGCCAGCAGTAGGACAGTCGGGAATCAGCCCCAGCATTTT. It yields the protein CASSRTVGNQPQHF.

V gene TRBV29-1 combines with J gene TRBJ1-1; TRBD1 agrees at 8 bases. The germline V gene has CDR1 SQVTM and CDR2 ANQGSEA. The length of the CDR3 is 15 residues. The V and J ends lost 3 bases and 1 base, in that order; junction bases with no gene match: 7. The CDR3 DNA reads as TGCAGCGTTGACCGAAGAGGACAGGGGAACACTGAAGCTTTCTTT. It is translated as CSVDRRGQGNTEAFF.

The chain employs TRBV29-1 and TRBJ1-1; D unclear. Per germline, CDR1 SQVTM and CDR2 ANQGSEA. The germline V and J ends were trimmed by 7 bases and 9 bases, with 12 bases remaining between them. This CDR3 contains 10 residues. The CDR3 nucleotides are TGCAGCGCCGAAGGAGGGAAAGCTTTCTTT. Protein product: CSAEGGKAFF.

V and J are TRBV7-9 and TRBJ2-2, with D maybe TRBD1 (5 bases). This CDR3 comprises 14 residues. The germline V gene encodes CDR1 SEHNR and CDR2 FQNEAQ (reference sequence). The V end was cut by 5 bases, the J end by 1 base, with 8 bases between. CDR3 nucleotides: TGTGCCAGCAGCCCTGACAGGAACACCGGGGAGCTGTTTTTT. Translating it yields CASSPDRNTGELFF. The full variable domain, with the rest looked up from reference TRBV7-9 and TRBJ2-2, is DTGVSQNPRHKITKRGQNVTFRCDPISEHNRLYWYRQTLGQGPEFLTYFQNEAQLEKSRLLSDRFSAERPKGSFSTLEIQRTEQGDSAMYLCASSPDRNTGELFFGEGSRLTVL.

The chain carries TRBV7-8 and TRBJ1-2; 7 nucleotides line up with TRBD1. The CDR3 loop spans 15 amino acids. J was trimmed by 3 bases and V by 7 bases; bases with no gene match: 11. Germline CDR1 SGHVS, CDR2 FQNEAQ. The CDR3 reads CASKPDPGQHYGYTF. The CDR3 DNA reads TGTGCCAGCAAGCCAGACCCGGGACAGCACTATGGCTACACCTTC. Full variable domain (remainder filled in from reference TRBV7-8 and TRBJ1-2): GAGVSQSPRYKVAKRGQDVALRCDPISGHVSLFWYQQALGQGPEFLTYFQNEAQLDKSGLPSDRFFAERPEGSVSTLKIQRTQQEDSAVYLCASKPDPGQHYGYTFGSGTRLTVV.

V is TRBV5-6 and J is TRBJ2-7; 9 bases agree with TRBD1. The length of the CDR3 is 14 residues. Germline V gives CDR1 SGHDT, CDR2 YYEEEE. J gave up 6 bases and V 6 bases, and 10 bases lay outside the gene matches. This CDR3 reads CASTGQGKVGEQYF. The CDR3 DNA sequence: TGTGCCAGCACAGGACAGGGGAAGGTCGGCGAGCAGTACTTC.

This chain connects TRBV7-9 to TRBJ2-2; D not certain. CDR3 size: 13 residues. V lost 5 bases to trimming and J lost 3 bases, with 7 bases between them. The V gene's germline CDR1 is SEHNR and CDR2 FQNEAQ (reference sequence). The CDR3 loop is CASSITYTGELFF. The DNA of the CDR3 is TGTGCCAGCAGCATTACTTACACCGGGGAGCTGTTTTTT.

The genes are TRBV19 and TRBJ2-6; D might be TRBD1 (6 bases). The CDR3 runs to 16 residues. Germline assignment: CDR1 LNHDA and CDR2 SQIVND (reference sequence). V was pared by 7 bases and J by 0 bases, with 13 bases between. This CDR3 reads CASTTGTLSGANVLTF. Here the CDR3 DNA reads TGTGCCAGTACCACAGGGACCCTCTCTGGGGCCAACGTCCTGACTTTC. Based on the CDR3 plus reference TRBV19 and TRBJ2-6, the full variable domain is DGGITQSPKYLFRKEGQNVTLSCEQNLNHDAMYWYRQDPGQGLRLIYYSQIVNDFQKGDIAEGYSVSREKKESFPLTVTSAQKNPTAFYLCASTTGTLSGANVLTFGAGSRLTVL.

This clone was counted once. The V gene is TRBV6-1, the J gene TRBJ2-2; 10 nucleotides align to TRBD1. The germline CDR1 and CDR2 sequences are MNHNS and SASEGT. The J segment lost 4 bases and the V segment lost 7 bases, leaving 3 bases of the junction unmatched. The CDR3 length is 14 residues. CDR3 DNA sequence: TGTGCCAGCATGACAGGGGGCGGCACCGGGGAGCTGTTTTTT. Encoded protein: CASMTGGGTGELFF.

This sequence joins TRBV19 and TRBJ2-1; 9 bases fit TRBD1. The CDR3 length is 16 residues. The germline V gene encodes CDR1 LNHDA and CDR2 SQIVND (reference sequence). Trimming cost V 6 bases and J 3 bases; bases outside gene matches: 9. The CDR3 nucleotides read TGTGCCAGTAGAGACAGGGGGGGGGACAGCTACAATGAGCAGTTCTTC. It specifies CASRDRGGDSYNEQFF. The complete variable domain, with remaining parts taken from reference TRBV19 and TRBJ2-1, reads DGGITQSPKYLFRKEGQNVTLSCEQNLNHDAMYWYRQDPGQGLRLIYYSQIVNDFQKGDIAEGYSVSREKKESFPLTVTSAQKNPTAFYLCASRDRGGDSYNEQFFGPGTRLTVL.

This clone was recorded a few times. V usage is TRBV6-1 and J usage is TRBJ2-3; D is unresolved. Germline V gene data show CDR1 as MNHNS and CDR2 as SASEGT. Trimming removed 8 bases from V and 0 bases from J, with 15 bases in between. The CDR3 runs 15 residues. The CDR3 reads CASARQFASTDTQYF. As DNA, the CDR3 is TGTGCCAGCGCCAGGCAGTTCGCTAGCACAGATACGCAGTATTTT.

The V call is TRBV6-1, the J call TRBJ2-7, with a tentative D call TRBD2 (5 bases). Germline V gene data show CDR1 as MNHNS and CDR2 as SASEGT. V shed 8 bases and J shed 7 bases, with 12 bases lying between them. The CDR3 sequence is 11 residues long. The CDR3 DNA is TGTGCCAGCGACTTTTCGGGAGAGCAGTACTTC. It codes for CASDFSGEQYF.

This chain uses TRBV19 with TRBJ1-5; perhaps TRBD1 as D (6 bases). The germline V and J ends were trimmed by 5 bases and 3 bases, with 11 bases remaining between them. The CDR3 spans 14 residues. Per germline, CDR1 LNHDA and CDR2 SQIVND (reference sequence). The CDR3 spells CASSPWGPNQPQHF. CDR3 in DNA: TGTGCCAGTAGTCCGTGGGGGCCCAATCAGCCCCAGCATTTT.

The CDR3 reads CASSLEGRGEETQYF. CDR3 nucleotides: TGTGCCAGCAGCTTAGAGGGCAGGGGGGAAGAGACCCAGTACTTC. The chain carries TRBV7-9 and TRBJ2-5, with a tentative D call TRBD1 (7 bases). Trimming left V 1 base short and J 3 bases short, with 12 bases between. Germline CDR1 SEHNR, CDR2 FQNEAQ (reference sequence). The CDR3 spans 15 residues.

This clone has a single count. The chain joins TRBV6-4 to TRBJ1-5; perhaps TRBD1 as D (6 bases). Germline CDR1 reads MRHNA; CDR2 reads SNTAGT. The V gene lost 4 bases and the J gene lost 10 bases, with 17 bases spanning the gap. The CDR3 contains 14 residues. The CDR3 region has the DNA TGTGCCAGCAGTGTAGGGGGAACGGGACGACCCCAGCATTTT. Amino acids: CASSVGGTGRPQHF.

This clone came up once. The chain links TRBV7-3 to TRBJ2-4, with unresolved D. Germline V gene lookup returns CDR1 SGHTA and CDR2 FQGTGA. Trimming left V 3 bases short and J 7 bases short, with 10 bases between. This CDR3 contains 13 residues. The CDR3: CASSLGPPNIQYF. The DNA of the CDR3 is TGTGCCAGCAGCTTGGGCCCCCCGAACATTCAGTACTTC.

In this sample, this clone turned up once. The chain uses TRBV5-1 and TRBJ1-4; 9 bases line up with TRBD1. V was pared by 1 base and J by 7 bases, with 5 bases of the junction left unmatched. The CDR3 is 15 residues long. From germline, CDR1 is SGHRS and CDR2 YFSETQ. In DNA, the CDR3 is TGCGCCAGCAGCTTGCCTACAGGGGGCGGTGAAAAACTGTTTTTT. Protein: CASSLPTGGGEKLFF.

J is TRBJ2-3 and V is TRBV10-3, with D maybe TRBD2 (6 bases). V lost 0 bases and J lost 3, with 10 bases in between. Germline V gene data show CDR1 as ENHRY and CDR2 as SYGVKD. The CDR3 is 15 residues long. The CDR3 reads CAISESNLATDTQYF. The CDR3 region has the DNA TGTGCCATCAGTGAGTCGAACCTAGCGACAGATACGCAGTATTTT.

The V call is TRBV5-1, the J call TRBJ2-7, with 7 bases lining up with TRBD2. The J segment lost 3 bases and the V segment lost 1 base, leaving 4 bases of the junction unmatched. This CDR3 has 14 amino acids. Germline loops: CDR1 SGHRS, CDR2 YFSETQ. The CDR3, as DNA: TGCGCCAGCAGCTTGCGCGGGGGTTACTACGAGCAGTACTTC. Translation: CASSLRGGYYEQYF.

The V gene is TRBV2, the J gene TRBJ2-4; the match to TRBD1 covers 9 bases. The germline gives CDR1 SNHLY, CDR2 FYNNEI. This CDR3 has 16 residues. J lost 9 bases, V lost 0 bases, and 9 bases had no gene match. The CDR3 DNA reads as TGTGCCAGCAGTGAAGCTTTGGGACAGGGAGGGAGCATTCAGTACTTC. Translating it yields CASSEALGQGGSIQYF.

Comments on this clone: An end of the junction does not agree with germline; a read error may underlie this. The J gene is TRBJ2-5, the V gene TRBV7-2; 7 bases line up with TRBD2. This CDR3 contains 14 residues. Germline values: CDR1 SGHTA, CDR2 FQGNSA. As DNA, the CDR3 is TGTGCCAGCGGCTTGGGAGGGGTGCGGGAGACCCAGTACTTC. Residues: CASGLGGVRETQYF.

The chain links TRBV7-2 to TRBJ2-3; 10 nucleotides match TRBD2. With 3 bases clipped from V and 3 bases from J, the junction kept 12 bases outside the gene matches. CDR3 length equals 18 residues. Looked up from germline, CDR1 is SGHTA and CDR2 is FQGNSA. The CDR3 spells CASSFGSAGGPGTDTQYF. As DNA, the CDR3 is TGTGCCAGCAGCTTTGGGTCAGCGGGGGGGCCGGGGACAGATACGCAGTATTTT.

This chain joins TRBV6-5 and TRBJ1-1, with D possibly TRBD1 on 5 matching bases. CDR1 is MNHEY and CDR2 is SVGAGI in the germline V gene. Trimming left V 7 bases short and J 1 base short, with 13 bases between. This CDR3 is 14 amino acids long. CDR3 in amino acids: CASTGGVQNTEAFF. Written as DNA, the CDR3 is TGTGCCAGCACTGGGGGGGTACAGAACACTGAAGCTTTCTTT.

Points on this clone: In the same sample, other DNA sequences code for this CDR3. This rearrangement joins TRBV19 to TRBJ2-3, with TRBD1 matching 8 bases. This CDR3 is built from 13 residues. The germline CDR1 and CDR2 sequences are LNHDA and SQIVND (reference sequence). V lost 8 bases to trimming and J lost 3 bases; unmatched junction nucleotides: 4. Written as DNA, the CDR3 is TGTGCCAGTTCAGACAGGGGTACAGATACGCAGTATTTT. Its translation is CASSDRGTDTQYF.

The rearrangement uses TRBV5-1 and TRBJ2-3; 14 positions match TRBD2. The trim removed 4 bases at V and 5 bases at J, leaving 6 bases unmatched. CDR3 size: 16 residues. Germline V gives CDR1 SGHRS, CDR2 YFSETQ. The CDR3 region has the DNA TGCGCCAGCAGCCGGGGGACTAGCGGGAGAGGAGATACGCAGTATTTT. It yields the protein CASSRGTSGRGDTQYF.

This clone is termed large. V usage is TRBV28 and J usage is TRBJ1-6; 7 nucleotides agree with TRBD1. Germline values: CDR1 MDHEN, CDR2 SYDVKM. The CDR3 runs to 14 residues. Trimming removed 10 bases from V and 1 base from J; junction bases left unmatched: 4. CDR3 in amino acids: CAITGESYNSPLHF. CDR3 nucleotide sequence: TGTGCCATCACAGGGGAATCCTATAATTCACCCCTCCACTTT.

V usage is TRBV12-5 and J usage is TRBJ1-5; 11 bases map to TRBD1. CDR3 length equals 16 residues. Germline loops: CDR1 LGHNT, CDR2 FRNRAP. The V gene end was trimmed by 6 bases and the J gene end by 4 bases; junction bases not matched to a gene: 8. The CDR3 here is CASGPGTGGPNQPQHF. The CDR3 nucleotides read TGTGCTAGTGGACCCGGGACAGGGGGACCAAATCAGCCCCAGCATTTT. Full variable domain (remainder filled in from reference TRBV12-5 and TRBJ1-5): DARVTQTPRHKVTEMGQEVTMRCQPILGHNTVFWYRQTMMQGLELLAYFRNRAPLDDSGMPKDRFSAEMPDATLATLKIQPSEPRDSAVYFCASGPGTGGPNQPQHFGDGTRLSIL.

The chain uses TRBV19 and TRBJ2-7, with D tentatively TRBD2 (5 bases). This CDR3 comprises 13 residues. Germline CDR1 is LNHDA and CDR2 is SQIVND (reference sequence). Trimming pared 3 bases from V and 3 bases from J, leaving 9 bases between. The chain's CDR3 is CASSMGEGYEQYF. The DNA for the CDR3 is TGTGCCAGTAGTATGGGAGAAGGCTACGAGCAGTACTTC.